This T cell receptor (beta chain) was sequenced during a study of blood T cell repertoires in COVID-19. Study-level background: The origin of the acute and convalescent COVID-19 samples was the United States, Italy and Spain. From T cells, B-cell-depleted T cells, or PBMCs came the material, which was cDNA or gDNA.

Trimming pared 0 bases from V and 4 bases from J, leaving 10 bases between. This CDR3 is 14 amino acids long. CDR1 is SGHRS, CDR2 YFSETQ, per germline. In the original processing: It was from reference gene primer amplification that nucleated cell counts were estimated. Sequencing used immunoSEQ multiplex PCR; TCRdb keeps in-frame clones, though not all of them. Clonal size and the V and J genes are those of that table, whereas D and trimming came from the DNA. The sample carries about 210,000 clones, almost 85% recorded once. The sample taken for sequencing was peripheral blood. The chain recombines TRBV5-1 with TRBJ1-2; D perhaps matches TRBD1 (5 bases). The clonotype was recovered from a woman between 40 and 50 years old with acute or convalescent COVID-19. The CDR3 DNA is TGCGCCAGCAGCTTGGGGGGACTGGGCTATGGCTACACCTTC. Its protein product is CASSLGGLGYGYTF.